This entry is about one T cell receptor beta chain. This clone has just one count. Its antigen is unknown. The record has no base qualities; no much larger clone is one base away. This sample is drawn from a study of T cells in localized non-small cell lung cancer (dated by TCRdb to 2018 to 2020). Regarding the research as a whole: Comparing tumors with uninvolved tumor-adjacent lungs, the study looked at the T cell repertoires of 236 patients with early-stage NSCLC. All 220 or so NSCLC patients in the cohort were treatment-naive and had localized lung tumors that were resected. NSCLC patients had a mean age of around 70 years, and 129 were male and around 99 female. Study-level results and caveats: Because of the exploratory design, TCR variables were selected using unadjusted p-values without false-discovery rate correction. Higher blood T cell density associated with longer overall survival, while higher adjacent-lung clonality associated with shorter survival. A median of about 53 of the top 100 tumor clones were detected in paired uninvolved adjacent lung, and 28 of these tumor clones were also found among the top 100 clones of the paired uninvolved adjacent lung. The highest T cell clonality was observed in uninvolved tumor-adjacent lung, where clonality exceeded that of tumor, suggesting that antigenic responses were more focused in uninvolved tumor-adjacent lung. Because multi-region sequencing of the tumors was not done, intratumor heterogeneity could not be ruled out.

TCR beta CDR3 regions were sequenced from DNA using the immunoSEQ Assay. Under the source paper's analysis protocol: T cell density was computed as TCR beta template counts normalized to usable DNA estimated by amplifying housekeeping genes. The preseqR package was used to estimate richness by extrapolating to 400,000 templates for PBMC samples and to 120,000 templates for tissue samples. Clonality was calculated as one minus Pielou's evenness. Tissue-enriched TCRs were identified through differential abundance testing performed on productive amino-acid clonotypes, with a minimum total count of 5 and an alpha of 0.1. The Jaccard Index and the Morisita Overlap Index were used to measure repertoire overlap between compartments. GLIPH grouped TCR beta CDR3s together with public tetramer-defined viral CDR3s, and a viral motif had to include at least three viral sequences and show V-gene enrichment. TCRdb's version of the immuneACCESS table is confined to in-frame rearrangements and falls short of the full clone set. An unresolved V gene accounts for under half of the shortfall where checked; the remainder is of unknown origin. V, J and clone size are taken as reported in that table, and D and trimming were inferred from the DNA itself. This sample lists roughly 61,000 clones; approximately 80% were detected once. Of the sample, roughly 4.8% falls within the top ten clones.

At diagnosis, peripheral blood, uninvolved tumor-adjacent lung and tumor were collected and were preserved as a mix of fresh-frozen and FFPE material. For TCR repertoire profiling, blood samples were analyzed in the form of peripheral blood mononuclear cells. The germline V gene provides CDR1 SQVTM and CDR2 ANQGSEA. The CDR3 starts with the cysteine, ends with the phenylalanine, and has 14 residues. Here the CDR3 DNA is all that survives: 42 bases in frame from base 1. V sheds 6 bases and J sheds 0 bases, leaving 14 bases between their ends. Specimen: PBMCs, collected before any cancer treatment. The source of this sequence is a man aged 40-75 years with stage II lung adenocarcinoma. Recombination joined TRBV29-1 with TRBJ1-1; TRBD1 is perhaps the D gene, given 5 matching bases. The bases read TGCAGCGTCTCACGCAGGGTCATGAACACTGAAGCTTTCTTT. Its coded protein is CSVSRRVMNTEAFF.